This passage covers 22 T cell receptor beta chains from one sample sequenced in a study of cytomegalovirus exposure and HLA in healthy donors. The PCR had 60 Vbeta and 13 Jbeta primers. This table comes from immunoSEQ multiplex PCR, and its TCRdb copy is limited to in-frame clones, with some not included. The table lists around 130,000 clones, 7% to 9.5% of them singletons. The sample was PBMCs. Every receptor here comes from a woman in her thirties or forties in good health and CMV-seropositive.

This chain connects TRBV18 to TRBJ2-7; D is unresolved. Germline V gene lookup returns CDR1 KGHSH and CDR2 LQKENI. This CDR3 has 12 amino acids. Trimming stripped 3 bases from V and 1 base from J, with 4 bases between. The CDR3, as DNA: TGTGCCAGCTCACCCGGTTCCTACGAGCAGTACTTC. This codes for CASSPGSYEQYF.

The chain uses TRBV19 and TRBJ2-5; perhaps TRBD1 as D (6 bases). Germline V CDR1 and CDR2: LNHDA, SQIVND (reference sequence). CDR3 length: 12 residues. V was clipped by 10 bases and J by 2 bases, with 11 bases between them. The DNA for the CDR3 is TGTGCCACCTCGACAGGACAAGAGACCCAGTACTTC. Translation: CATSTGQETQYF.

The rearrangement joins TRBV7-3 to TRBJ1-6; maybe TRBD1 (6 bases). Deletions cut 4 bases from V and 2 bases from J, with 12 bases between. This CDR3 comprises 16 residues. The germline gives CDR1 SGHTA, CDR2 FQGTGA. For the CDR3, the DNA is TGTGCCAGCAGCTCGACAGGCCCCCCCTATAATTCACCCCTCCACTTT. Its protein is CASSSTGPPYNSPLHF.

The genes are TRBV30 and TRBJ1-4, with a possible D match to TRBD1 (5 bases). Germline V CDR1 and CDR2: GTSNPN, SVGIG (reference sequence). The CDR3 extends over 12 amino acids. V lost 5 bases, J lost 8 bases, and 12 bases lay in between. The CDR3 sequence is CAWGTGGEKLFF. Written as DNA, the CDR3 is TGTGCCTGGGGGACGGGGGGGGAAAAACTGTTTTTT.

This clone was counted between two and nine times. V and J are TRBV6-5 and TRBJ1-6; D possibly corresponds to TRBD1 (5 bases). Trimming pared 6 bases from V and 5 bases from J, leaving 14 bases between. From germline, CDR1 is MNHEY and CDR2 SVGAGI. There are 15 residues in the CDR3. The CDR3 reads CASRKNRSHNSPLHF. The CDR3 nucleotides read TGTGCCAGCAGGAAAAACAGGTCCCATAATTCACCCCTCCACTTT.

This clone was observed a few times. The rearrangement joins TRBV7-2 to TRBJ2-5; TRBD2 matches 10 bases. The V gene end was trimmed by 5 bases and the J gene end by 2 bases; junction bases not matched to a gene: 5. The germline CDR1 and CDR2 sequences are SGHTA and FQGNSA. This CDR3 comprises 15 residues. CDR3 DNA sequence: TGTGCCAGCAGCATTGCTAGCGGGGGACAAGAGACCCAGTACTTC. It translates to CASSIASGGQETQYF.

This sequence joins TRBV9 and TRBJ1-2; D gene unclear. The CDR3 is 15 residues long. Trimming shortened V by 3 bases and J by 2 bases, and 14 bases separated the two germline ends. Looked up from germline, CDR1 is SGDLS and CDR2 is YYNGEE. As DNA, the CDR3 is TGTGCCAGCAGCGCTGAAGGAGGACCAAACTATGGCTACACCTTC. It specifies CASSAEGGPNYGYTF.

The chain joins TRBV5-1 to TRBJ1-1; D uncertain. This CDR3 has 15 amino acids. V was trimmed by 2 bases and J by 4 bases, leaving 15 bases between them. Germline assignment: CDR1 SGHRS and CDR2 YFSETQ. The CDR3 bases are TGCGCCAGCAGCTTAGCCCTCGGTGGTGGCACTGAAGCTTTCTTT. Its translation is CASSLALGGGTEAFF.

This clone has only a few counts. The chain joins TRBV19 to TRBJ1-1; perhaps TRBD1 as D (6 bases). The CDR3 length is 16 residues. V lost 7 bases and J 1 base, leaving 19 bases between the germline ends. In germline, CDR1 is LNHDA, CDR2 SQIVND (reference sequence). The DNA for the CDR3 is TGTGCCAGTACATTTACCCGAGGGGGGGGGAACACTGAAGCTTTCTTT. Translation gives CASTFTRGGGNTEAFF.

This clone was seen only a few times. V usage is TRBV7-6 and J usage is TRBJ1-1, with 7 bases fitting TRBD1. The CDR3 runs to 13 residues. After removal of 1 base from V and 8 bases from J, the junction contained 4 bases not matched to a gene. Germline V lookup: CDR1 SGHVS, CDR2 FNYEAQ. The CDR3 sequence: CASSLGRGDEAFF. CDR3 coding DNA: TGTGCCAGCAGCTTAGGCAGGGGGGACGAAGCTTTCTTT.

This clone was detected a few times. The rearrangement uses TRBV10-3 and TRBJ2-2; the match to TRBD1 covers 7 bases. With V trimmed by 4 bases and J by 7 bases, 6 bases remained unmatched. This CDR3 has 14 amino acids. Looked up from germline, CDR1 is ENHRY and CDR2 is SYGVKD. The CDR3 protein is CAISGRGQGGELFF. DNA of the CDR3: TGTGCCATCAGTGGAAGGGGGCAGGGCGGGGAGCTGTTTTTT.

The chain has TRBV2 and TRBJ1-3; no clear D gene. The V end lost 6 bases, the J end lost 0 bases, and 12 bases lay between the germline ends. The CDR3 runs to 15 residues. CDR1 and CDR2 from the germline V gene are SNHLY and FYNNEI. Written as DNA, the CDR3 is TGTGCCAGCAGCTCGCGGCGCAGCTCTGGAAACACCATATATTTT. It translates to CASSSRRSSGNTIYF.

This chain uses TRBV4-1 with TRBJ2-7; 7 bases are a match to TRBD2. Germline lookup yields CDR1 MGHRA and CDR2 YSYEKL. Losses at the gene ends were 1 base for V and 0 bases for J; bases not matched to a gene: 6. The length of the CDR3 is 16 residues. CDR3 loop: CASSQAAAGISYEQYF. DNA of the CDR3: TGCGCCAGCAGCCAAGCGGCAGCGGGGATCTCCTACGAGCAGTACTTC.

The chain links TRBV19 to TRBJ1-1; D is undetermined. Germline V gene lookup returns CDR1 LNHDA and CDR2 SQIVND (reference sequence). Trimming stripped 4 bases from V and 0 bases from J, with 6 bases between. The CDR3 is made up of 13 amino acids. CDR3 loop: CASSTPLNTEAFF. CDR3 in DNA: TGTGCCAGTAGTACCCCTCTGAACACTGAAGCTTTCTTT.

This clone has a handful of counts. The CDR3 reads CASSLGQAYNEQFF. The CDR3 nucleotides read TGCGCCAGCAGCTTGGGGCAGGCTTACAATGAGCAGTTCTTC. The chain uses TRBV5-1 and TRBJ2-1; D is unresolved. Trimming pared 0 bases from V and 4 bases from J, leaving 8 bases between. Germline CDR1 and CDR2: SGHRS and YFSETQ. This CDR3 is 14 amino acids long.

This clone was seen only a few times. The chain employs TRBV19 and TRBJ2-3, with 16 bases matching TRBD2. V was pared by 1 base and J by 4 bases, with 8 bases of the junction left unmatched. The CDR3 length is 19 residues. In germline, CDR1 is LNHDA, CDR2 SQIVND (reference sequence). CDR3 nucleotide sequence: TGTGCCAGTAGTATAGCTGGGACTAGCGGGGGGGGGAGGGCAGATACGCAGTATTTT. It yields the protein CASSIAGTSGGGRADTQYF.

The rearrangement uses TRBV10-3 and TRBJ2-5; TRBD2 aligns across 12 bases. Germline loops: CDR1 ENHRY, CDR2 SYGVKD. This CDR3 spans 14 amino acids. Losses at the gene ends were 6 bases for V and 5 bases for J; bases not matched to a gene: 4. CDR3: CAIRPSGGAETQYF. The DNA for the CDR3 is TGTGCCATCAGGCCTAGCGGGGGGGCGGAGACCCAGTACTTC.

This clone was picked up a small number of times. The chain recombines TRBV28 with TRBJ1-6, with 8 bases identical to TRBD1. The V gene end was trimmed by 3 bases and the J gene end by 6 bases; junction bases not matched to a gene: 4. CDR1 is MDHEN and CDR2 is SYDVKM in the germline V gene. The CDR3 length is 15 residues. CDR3 sequence: CASSFNGQGNSPLHF. CDR3 DNA sequence: TGTGCCAGCAGTTTTAATGGACAGGGTAATTCACCCCTCCACTTT.

This clone has just a few counts. The chain is built from TRBV7-9 and TRBJ2-7; D possibly corresponds to TRBD2 (6 bases). CDR1 is SEHNR, CDR2 FQNEAQ, per germline (reference sequence). V was clipped by 3 bases and J by 6 bases, with 12 bases between them. The CDR3 spans 13 residues. The CDR3 is CASSFHAEGEQYF. The CDR3 DNA is TGTGCCAGCAGCTTCCACGCGGAGGGCGAGCAGTACTTC.

This clone has only a few counts. Because it lacks the conserved phenylalanine or tryptophan at the end, this CDR3 is likely a read error. The chain is built from TRBV11-2 and TRBJ1-1; TRBD1 matches at 7 bases. The CDR3 runs to 12 residues. The germline V gene has CDR1 SGHAT and CDR2 FQNNGV. V dropped 5 bases and J dropped 10; count of bases not matched to a gene: 7. Here the CDR3 DNA reads TGTGCCAGCAGCCCACGACAGGGAGTAGCTTTCGTT. The encoded protein is CASSPRQGVAFV.

This chain uses TRBV5-4 with TRBJ2-3, with D possibly matching TRBD2 (7 bases). The CDR3 loop spans 15 amino acids. V shed 3 bases and J shed 5 bases, with 16 bases lying between them. Germline V gene lookup returns CDR1 SGHNT and CDR2 YYREEE (reference sequence). CDR3 in amino acids: CASSSSGGAVDTQYF. DNA of the CDR3: TGTGCCAGCAGCTCCTCTGGGGGGGCCGTAGATACGCAGTATTTT.

The gene calls are TRBV7-8 and TRBJ2-5; 9 bases align to TRBD2. From germline, CDR1 is SGHVS and CDR2 FQNEAQ. The length of the CDR3 is 15 residues. V was pared by 0 bases and J by 9 bases, with 8 bases of the junction left unmatched. CDR3 in amino acids: CASSLAGSSGVAQYF. DNA for the CDR3: TGTGCCAGCAGCTTAGCCGGGTCTAGCGGGGTAGCCCAGTACTTC.